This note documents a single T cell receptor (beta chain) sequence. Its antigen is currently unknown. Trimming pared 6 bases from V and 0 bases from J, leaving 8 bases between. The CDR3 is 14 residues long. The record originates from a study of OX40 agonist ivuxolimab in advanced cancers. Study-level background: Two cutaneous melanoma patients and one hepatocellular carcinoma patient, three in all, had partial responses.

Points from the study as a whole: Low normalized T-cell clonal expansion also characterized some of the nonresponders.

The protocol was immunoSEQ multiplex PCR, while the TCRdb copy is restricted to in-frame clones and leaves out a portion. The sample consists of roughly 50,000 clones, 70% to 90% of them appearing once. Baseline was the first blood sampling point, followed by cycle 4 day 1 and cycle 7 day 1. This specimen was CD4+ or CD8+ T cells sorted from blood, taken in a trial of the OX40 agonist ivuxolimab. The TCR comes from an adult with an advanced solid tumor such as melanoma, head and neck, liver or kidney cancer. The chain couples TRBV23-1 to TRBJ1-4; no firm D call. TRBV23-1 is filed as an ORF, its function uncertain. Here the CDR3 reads CASREGSTNEKLFF. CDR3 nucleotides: TGCGCCAGCAGGGAAGGATCAACTAATGAAAAACTGTTTTTT.